This TCR beta chain originates from a study of T cells in localized non-small cell lung cancer (dated by TCRdb to 2018 to 2020). Regarding the research as a whole: T cell repertoires of a few hundred early-stage NSCLC patients were analyzed, with tumors being compared against uninvolved tumor-adjacent lungs. All 230 or so NSCLC patients in the cohort were treatment-naive and had localized lung tumors that were resected. A mean age of roughly 66 years was recorded for the NSCLC patients, of whom under 150 were male and 95 to 110 were female.

In the case of this clone: The antigen this receptor binds is unknown. No clone much larger than this one lies a single base away; base qualities are absent.

Broad study findings and their caveats: Multi-region tumor sequencing was not performed, so intratumor heterogeneity could not be excluded. Because the study design was exploratory, TCR variables were selected using unadjusted p-values without false-discovery rate correction. Uninvolved tumor-adjacent lung showed the highest T cell clonality, higher than tumor, which suggests more focused antigenic responses in the adjacent lung. Of the top 100 tumor clones, a median of roughly 60 were detected in paired uninvolved adjacent lung; over 25 were also among that lung's top 100. Longer overall survival was associated with higher blood T cell density, whereas shorter survival was associated with higher adjacent-lung clonality.

At diagnosis, tumor, uninvolved tumor-adjacent lung and peripheral blood were collected and then preserved as a mix of FFPE and fresh-frozen material. For TCR repertoire profiling, blood samples were analyzed as peripheral blood mononuclear cells. The immunoSEQ Assay was used to sequence TCR beta CDR3 regions from DNA. The published analysis was carried out like this. To compute T cell density, TCR beta template counts were normalized to usable DNA, which was estimated by amplifying housekeeping genes. Using the preseqR package, richness was estimated by extrapolating to 120,000 templates for tissue samples and 400,000 templates for PBMC samples. Clonality was defined by subtracting Pielou's evenness from one. Tissue-enriched TCRs were identified by differential abundance testing using productive amino-acid clonotypes, minimum total count 5 and alpha 0.1. The Jaccard Index and the Morisita Overlap Index were used to measure how much the repertoires overlapped between compartments. GLIPH grouped TCR beta CDR3s together with public tetramer-defined viral CDR3s, and a viral motif had to include at least three viral sequences and show V-gene enrichment. As stored in TCRdb, this immuneACCESS dataset retains in-frame rearrangements with V and J assigned. A fraction of the clones does not appear; measured against another copy, unresolved V genes explain less than half of the discrepancy, and the remainder lacks a known reason. V, J and clone size are taken as reported in that table, and D and trimming were inferred from the DNA itself. For this sample the table gives 30,000 to 45,000 clones, of which more than 90% were detected only once. Approximately 7% of the sample rests with the top ten.

The TCR originated in a female donor of 60 years or more with stage I lung adenocarcinoma. The specimen comprised peripheral blood, sampled before any cancer treatment.

For the CDR3, the sequence is CASSGGDTQYF. The nucleotide sequence is given as TGTGCCAGCAGTGGGGGAGATACGCAGTATTTT. The sequence joins TRBV6-4 to TRBJ2-3; confidence is insufficient to name the D gene. CDR1 and CDR2, per the germline V gene, are MRHNA and SNTAGT. V is pared back by 4 bases and J by 5 bases, with 4 bases lying between the germline termini. From the cysteine up to the phenylalanine, the CDR3 has a length of 11 residues. Only CDR3 DNA remains: 33 bases, in frame from the first base.